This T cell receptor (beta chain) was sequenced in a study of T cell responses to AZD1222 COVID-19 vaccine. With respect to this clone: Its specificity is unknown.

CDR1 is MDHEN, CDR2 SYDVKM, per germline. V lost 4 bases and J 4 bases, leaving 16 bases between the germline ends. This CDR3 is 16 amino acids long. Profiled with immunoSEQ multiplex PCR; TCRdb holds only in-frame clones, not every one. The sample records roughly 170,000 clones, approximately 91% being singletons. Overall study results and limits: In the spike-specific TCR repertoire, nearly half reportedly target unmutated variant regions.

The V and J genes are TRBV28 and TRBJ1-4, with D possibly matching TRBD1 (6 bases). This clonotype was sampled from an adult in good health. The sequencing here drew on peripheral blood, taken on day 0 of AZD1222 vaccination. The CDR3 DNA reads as TGTGCCAGCAGTTCAAGGTCAGGGGCGATTAATGAAAAACTGTTTTTT. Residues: CASSSRSGAINEKLFF.